This TCR beta chain comes out of a study of cytomegalovirus exposure and HLA in healthy donors. General study findings and limits: Productive status was seen about 87% or about 30% of the time for most TCR beta V segments in an earlier analysis. The authors later found HLA-associated TCR beta chains more clonally expanded than equally common others.

As to this clone: Its specificity is not known.

PCR was performed using 60 Vbeta and 13 Jbeta primers. The data were produced by immunoSEQ multiplex PCR, yet TCRdb's version contains in-frame clones alone and is incomplete. The sample has 140,000 or so clones, around four fifths seen once. The length of the CDR3 is 17 residues. Trimming cost V 0 bases and J 3 bases; bases outside gene matches: 4. CDR1 and CDR2 (germline): MGHRA, YSYEKL. This receptor was taken from a male donor in good health and CMV-seronegative. The sample was PBMCs. This sequence joins TRBV4-1 and TRBJ2-3; 12 bases are shared with TRBD2. The CDR3 DNA follows: TGCGCCAGCAGCCAAGAGCTAGCGGGAGGGCCGACAGATACGCAGTATTTT. Its protein is CASSQELAGGPTDTQYF.